These 19 T cell receptor beta chains were all obtained from the same sample, sequenced in a study of technical replicates of blood from several donors. The protocol was immunoSEQ multiplex PCR, while the TCRdb copy is restricted to in-frame clones and leaves out a portion. The table records over 85,000 clones, 90% to 95% of them present only once. Sequencing was carried out using T cells isolated from PBMCs. These TCRs come from a human donor in good health.

The chain recombines TRBV11-3 with TRBJ2-2; tentative D call: TRBD2 (5 bases). Germline values: CDR1 SGHNT, CDR2 YENEEA. Trimming took off 5 bases at V and 3 bases at J, with 7 bases between the two ends. The CDR3 extends over 13 amino acids. In DNA form, the CDR3 reads TGTGCCAGCAGCCCGGGGTACACCGGGGAGCTGTTTTTT. Protein sequence: CASSPGYTGELFF. The full variable domain, completed using reference TRBV11-3 and TRBJ2-2, is EAGVVQSPRYKIIEKKQPVAFWCNPISGHNTLYWYLQNLGQGPELLIRYENEEAVDDSQLPKDRFSAERLKGVDSTLKIQPAELGDSAVYLCASSPGYTGELFFGEGSRLTVL.

CDR3 sequence (DNA): TGTGCCAGCAGCAAATCTGGCGGTGGCTACACCTTC. It translates to CASSKSGGGYTF. The genes are TRBV21-1 and TRBJ1-2. TRBV21-1 is termed a pseudogene. The CDR3 contains 12 residues.

The gene calls are TRBV13 and TRBJ2-6; a possible D gene is TRBD1 (5 bases). Germline lookup yields CDR1 PRHDT and CDR2 FYEKMQ (reference sequence). Trimming cost V 0 bases and J 1 base, with 13 bases left between them. This CDR3 has 18 amino acids. The CDR3: CASSLGVAGISGANVLTF. The CDR3 DNA sequence: TGTGCCAGCAGCTTAGGAGTGGCAGGGATATCTGGGGCCAACGTCCTGACTTTC.

The chain links TRBV11-3 to TRBJ2-7; TRBD1 matches at 7 bases. Per the germline V gene, CDR1 is SGHNT and CDR2 is YENEEA. Trimming took 7 bases from V and 2 from J; bases not matched to a gene: 5. The CDR3 length is 13 residues. The CDR3 coding sequence is TGTGCCAGCACCCCGACAGGGACCTACGAGCAGTACTTC. Its protein product is CASTPTGTYEQYF.

This chain links TRBV6-1 with TRBJ1-2, with TRBD1 matching 8 bases. Trimming cost V 1 base and J 6 bases; bases outside gene matches: 10. The germline CDR1 and CDR2 sequences are MNHNS and SASEGT. This CDR3 comprises 16 residues. The CDR3 region has the DNA TGTGCCAGCAGTGAAGTTGGGGGGACAGGCAAGGATGGCTACACCTTC. Translating gives CASSEVGGTGKDGYTF.

The chain couples TRBV10-2 to TRBJ2-3, with D possibly TRBD1 on 6 matching bases. V dropped 6 bases and J dropped 3 bases, with 16 bases sitting between them. Germline CDR1 WSHSY, CDR2 SAAADI. The CDR3 loop spans 15 amino acids. The DNA of the CDR3 is TGCGCCAGCAGACCGACAGGAGCCCTGACAGATACGCAGTATTTT. It encodes CASRPTGALTDTQYF.

J is TRBJ2-2 and V is TRBV7-9; D remains unclear. Trimming took 4 bases from V and 6 from J, leaving 12 bases between them. The CDR3 has 14 amino acids. Germline V gene lookup returns CDR1 SEHNR and CDR2 FQNEAQ (reference sequence). As DNA, the CDR3 is TGTGCCAGCAGCTCCCCCGACTGGGCCGGGGAGCTGTTTTTT. The encoded protein is CASSSPDWAGELFF.

This clone was detected once. The chain joins TRBV20-1 to TRBJ1-1, with no clear D. V dropped 2 bases and J dropped 3 bases, with 4 bases sitting between them. Per germline, CDR1 DFQATT and CDR2 SNEGSKA (reference sequence). The CDR3 consists of 11 residues. The CDR3 is CSARSDTEAFF. Here the CDR3 DNA reads TGCAGTGCTAGATCTGACACTGAAGCTTTCTTT.

V gene TRBV28 combines with J gene TRBJ1-5, with a weak D call TRBD1 (5 bases). V lost 6 bases and J lost 5, with 20 bases in between. Germline V gene sequence: CDR1 MDHEN, CDR2 SYDVKM. The CDR3 is 16 residues long. As DNA, the CDR3 is TGTGCCAGCAGCCCCACCGCGGGGGGAGGGCATCAGCCCCAGCATTTT. As protein: CASSPTAGGGHQPQHF.

This chain joins TRBV6-4 and TRBJ1-2; 7 nucleotides match TRBD1. This CDR3 is built from 15 residues. Trimming cost V 2 bases and J 2 bases; bases outside gene matches: 5. Germline CDR1 and CDR2: MRHNA and SNTAGT. The CDR3 DNA sequence: TGTGCCAGCAGTGACGGTGCGACAGGGAACTATGGCTACACCTTC. Its translation is CASSDGATGNYGYTF.

V and J are TRBV9 and TRBJ1-1; D is undetermined. This CDR3 spans 13 amino acids. V lost 0 bases to trimming and J lost 5 bases, with 8 bases between them. Germline V gene data show CDR1 as SGDLS and CDR2 as YYNGEE. The CDR3 sequence is CASSVGRGTEAFF. Written as DNA, the CDR3 is TGTGCCAGCAGCGTAGGCAGAGGGACTGAAGCTTTCTTT.

This rearrangement joins TRBV6-5 to TRBJ1-1; D unresolved. Between the trimmed V and J ends, which lost 2 bases and 4 bases, there was a span of 8 bases. Germline V gene lookup returns CDR1 MNHEY and CDR2 SVGAGI. The CDR3 runs 13 residues. The CDR3 DNA reads TGTGCCAGCAGTTACGCGGGCCTCACTGAAGCTTTCTTT. Its translation: CASSYAGLTEAFF.

The rearrangement links TRBV10-3 to TRBJ2-5; D unresolved. CDR3 length: 13 residues. Germline CDR1 is ENHRY and CDR2 is SYGVKD. Trimming removed 5 bases at V and 5 bases at J, with 12 bases between. The CDR3 protein is CAISLRHGETQYF. CDR3 DNA sequence: TGTGCCATCAGTCTAAGACATGGGGAGACCCAGTACTTC.

V usage is TRBV7-9 and J usage is TRBJ2-2; 8 nucleotides agree with TRBD1. CDR3 length: 16 residues. The J segment lost 3 bases and the V segment lost 7 bases, leaving 10 bases of the junction unmatched. Germline V gene data show CDR1 as SEHNR and CDR2 as FQNEAQ (reference sequence). The CDR3: CASTRTGRSYTGELFF. The CDR3 region has the DNA TGTGCCAGCACACGGACAGGGCGGTCCTACACCGGGGAGCTGTTTTTT.

This rearrangement joins TRBV7-9 to TRBJ2-7; 8 nucleotides agree with TRBD1. Germline lookup yields CDR1 SEHNR and CDR2 FQNEAQ (reference sequence). V shed 4 bases and J 3 bases; nucleotides not matched to a gene: 20. The CDR3 loop spans 19 amino acids. The CDR3 nucleotides are TGTGCCAGCAGCTCTAGGGCGATAGGACAGGGCACCCCCAGCTACGAGCAGTACTTC. Its protein is CASSSRAIGQGTPSYEQYF. Complete variable domain (other parts from reference TRBV7-9 and TRBJ2-7): DTGVSQNPRHKITKRGQNVTFRCDPISEHNRLYWYRQTLGQGPEFLTYFQNEAQLEKSRLLSDRFSAERPKGSFSTLEIQRTEQGDSAMYLCASSSRAIGQGTPSYEQYFGPGTRLTVT.

The V gene is TRBV11-3, the J gene TRBJ2-5, with D possibly matching TRBD1 (5 bases). Gene TRBJ2-7 matches the end of the DNA better, so the J call may be wrong. This CDR3 spans 15 amino acids. Germline V CDR1 and CDR2: SGHNT, YENEEA. In DNA form, the CDR3 reads TGTGCCAGCAGCTTAGATCTGGGGCAGGGATTCGAGCAGTACTTC. Translated, it gives CASSLDLGQGFEQYF.

The genes are TRBV9 and TRBJ2-7, with D perhaps TRBD2 (5 bases). Germline V gives CDR1 SGDLS, CDR2 YYNGEE. The CDR3 totals 15 residues. The germline V and J ends were trimmed by 4 bases and 0 bases, with 14 bases remaining between them. CDR3 amino acids: CASSHHRGSSYEQYF. CDR3 coding DNA: TGTGCCAGCAGCCACCACCGGGGAAGCTCCTACGAGCAGTACTTC.

V and J are TRBV10-2 and TRBJ2-7; TRBD2 matches at 11 bases. J was trimmed by 3 bases and V by 7 bases; bases with no gene match: 11. CDR1 and CDR2 from the germline V gene are WSHSY and SAAADI. This CDR3 comprises 16 residues. CDR3 sequence reads: CASTDGGSGGDYEQYF. The CDR3 coding sequence is TGCGCCAGCACCGACGGTGGTAGCGGGGGGGACTACGAGCAGTACTTC.

J is TRBJ2-1 and V is TRBV20-1, with a possible D match to TRBD1 (5 bases). Trimming pared 3 bases from V and 12 bases from J, leaving 12 bases between. There are 11 residues in the CDR3. The V gene's germline CDR1 is DFQATT and CDR2 SNEGSKA (reference sequence). This CDR3 reads CSARIGVGQFF. CDR3 DNA: TGCAGTGCTAGGATAGGGGTTGGGCAGTTCTTC.